What follows are 13 T cell receptor beta chains derived from one specimen sequenced in a study of chemoradiotherapy in HPV16-positive cancers. This table comes from immunoSEQ multiplex PCR, and its TCRdb copy is limited to in-frame clones, with some not included. The sample lists tens of thousands of clones, roughly 92% seen once, with roughly a sixth in the top ten. Sequenced here: blood, sampled from a patient who underwent chemoradiotherapy. These receptors were collected from a human donor with HPV-associated anogenital cancer.

This chain connects TRBV4-2 to TRBJ2-1, with 7 nucleotides matching TRBD1. The CDR3 is made up of 15 amino acids. Germline values: CDR1 LGHNA, CDR2 YNFKEQ. The V and J ends lost 5 bases and 8 bases, in that order; junction bases with no gene match: 12. CDR3 sequence reads: CASSDRDQQRDEQFF. As DNA, the CDR3 is TGTGCCAGCAGCGACAGGGACCAACAACGGGATGAGCAGTTCTTC.

This clone was detected only a few times. The chain combines TRBV4-2 with TRBJ1-3, with D unclear. Looked up from germline, CDR1 is LGHNA and CDR2 is YNFKEQ. The V and J ends lost 8 bases and 0 bases respectively, with 14 bases between them. This CDR3 comprises 15 residues. CDR3 region: CASGREAASGNTIYF. DNA of the CDR3: TGTGCCAGCGGAAGGGAGGCCGCCTCTGGAAACACCATATATTTT.

This rearrangement joins TRBV29-1 to TRBJ1-1; D is uncertain. CDR1 and CDR2 from the germline V gene are SQVTM and ANQGSEA. The CDR3 contains 15 residues. Trimming pared 2 bases from V and 3 bases from J, leaving 16 bases between. In DNA, the CDR3 is TGCAGCGTTGAATCCCACCTAGGGAAAGACACTGAAGCTTTCTTT. Residues: CSVESHLGKDTEAFF.

The chain uses TRBV7-2 and TRBJ1-5; no definite D call. From germline, CDR1 is SGHTA and CDR2 FQGNSA. Trimming left V 4 bases short and J 3 bases short, with 10 bases between. The CDR3 has 14 amino acids. The CDR3 bases are TGTGCCAGCAGCTCCTGGGAAGCCAATCAGCCCCAGCATTTT. Translated: CASSSWEANQPQHF.

The chain joins TRBV4-2 to TRBJ2-1; 7 bases agree with TRBD2. The CDR3 is 15 residues long. J lost 2 bases, V lost 2 bases, and 3 bases had no gene match. Per the germline V gene, CDR1 is LGHNA and CDR2 is YNFKEQ. CDR3 loop: CASSQSGRAYNEQFF. As DNA, the CDR3 is TGTGCCAGCAGCCAAAGTGGGAGGGCCTACAATGAGCAGTTCTTC.

The chain has TRBV4-2 and TRBJ2-7, with a possible D match to TRBD2 (5 bases). CDR1 and CDR2 from the germline V gene are LGHNA and YNFKEQ. The CDR3 has 15 amino acids. V lost 0 bases, J lost 2 bases, and 11 bases lay in between. The CDR3 bases are TGTGCCAGCAGCCAAGATGGGAGCGGCCCCTACGAGCAGTACTTC. Encoded protein: CASSQDGSGPYEQYF.

This clone has more than one count but fewer than ten. This chain joins TRBV7-2 and TRBJ2-1; D is undetermined. CDR3 length equals 13 residues. Trimming stripped 2 bases from V and 8 bases from J, with 10 bases between. The germline V gene encodes CDR1 SGHTA and CDR2 FQGNSA. CDR3 region: CASSLRRKDEQFF. DNA of the CDR3: TGTGCCAGCAGCTTAAGAAGGAAGGATGAGCAGTTCTTC.

The J gene is TRBJ2-3, the V gene TRBV6-6; unclear D gene. Germline V lookup: CDR1 MNHNY, CDR2 SVGAGI (reference sequence). This CDR3 contains 15 residues. V was cut by 5 bases and J by 2 bases, with 14 bases left in between. CDR3 sequence reads: CASSDPSGFTDTQYF. The CDR3 nucleotides read TGTGCCAGCAGTGACCCTAGTGGATTCACAGATACGCAGTATTTT.

This chain connects TRBV14 to TRBJ1-2; 11 nucleotides agree with TRBD1. Germline lookup yields CDR1 SGHDN and CDR2 FVKESK. The CDR3 has 15 residues. J gave up 8 bases and V 4 bases, and 9 bases lay outside the gene matches. CDR3 residues: CASSRVRDRGGGYTF. As DNA, the CDR3 is TGTGCCAGCAGCCGCGTTCGGGACAGGGGGGGAGGCTACACCTTC.

The rearrangement uses TRBV21-1 and TRBJ2-7; the table's D call, TRBD2, was not checked against the DNA. TRBV21-1 counts as a pseudogene. This CDR3 is built from 15 residues. The CDR3 region has the DNA TGTGCCAGCTCCTTGACTAGCGGGAAACCTAACGAGCAGTACTTC. This translates into CASSLTSGKPNEQYF.

The chain carries TRBV11-2 and TRBJ1-1, with D unclear. The germline V and J ends were trimmed by 4 bases and 8 bases, with 11 bases remaining between them. The germline V gene encodes CDR1 SGHAT and CDR2 FQNNGV. This CDR3 is built from 12 residues. CDR3 loop: CASSSREREAFF. CDR3 nucleotide sequence: TGTGCCAGCAGCTCAAGGGAGCGGGAAGCTTTCTTT.

The CDR3 coding sequence is TGTGCCAGTAGTATGGTAGCGCGAATTTACAATGAGCAGTTCTTC. This gives the protein CASSMVARIYNEQFF. The chain has TRBV19 and TRBJ2-1, with a weak D call TRBD2 (5 bases). The V gene lost 3 bases and the J gene lost 4 bases, with 13 bases spanning the gap. CDR1 is LNHDA and CDR2 is SQIVND in the germline V gene (reference sequence). The CDR3 loop spans 15 amino acids. Looking up the rest from reference TRBV19 and TRBJ2-1 gives the full variable domain: DGGITQSPKYLFRKEGQNVTLSCEQNLNHDAMYWYRQDPGQGLRLIYYSQIVNDFQKGDIAEGYSVSREKKESFPLTVTSAQKNPTAFYLCASSMVARIYNEQFFGPGTRLTVL.

The CDR3 DNA sequence: TGTGCCAGCAGTTGCGAGGTGCCGGATTATAGCAATCAGCCCCAGCATTTT. Amino acid sequence: CASSCEVPDYSNQPQHF. The chain uses TRBV21-1 and TRBJ1-5. TRBV21-1 is given as a pseudogene. The CDR3 sequence is 17 residues long.